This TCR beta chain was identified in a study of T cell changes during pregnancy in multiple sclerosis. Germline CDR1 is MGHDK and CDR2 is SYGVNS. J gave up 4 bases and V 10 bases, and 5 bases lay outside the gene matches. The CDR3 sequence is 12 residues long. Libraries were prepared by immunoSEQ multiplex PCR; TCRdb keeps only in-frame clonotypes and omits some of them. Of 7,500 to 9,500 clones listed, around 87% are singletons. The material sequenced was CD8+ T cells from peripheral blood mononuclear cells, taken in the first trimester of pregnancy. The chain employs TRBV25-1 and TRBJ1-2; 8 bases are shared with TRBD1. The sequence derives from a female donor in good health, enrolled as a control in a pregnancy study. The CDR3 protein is CATAQGAYGYTF. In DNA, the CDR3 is TGTGCCACCGCCCAGGGGGCCTATGGCTACACCTTC.